The 20 T cell receptor beta chains below were found in one sample sequenced in a study of OX40 agonist ivuxolimab in advanced cancers. The assay was immunoSEQ multiplex PCR, and TCRdb's table has in-frame clones only and misses some. Of approximately 69,000 clones listed, around 80% were seen once; the top ten hold under 3%. The specimen was CD4+ or CD8+ T cells sorted from blood, collected in a trial of the OX40 agonist ivuxolimab. Receptors originate from an adult with an advanced solid tumor such as melanoma, head and neck, liver or kidney cancer.

The chain links TRBV7-9 to TRBJ1-1; D is unclear. Germline values: CDR1 SEHNR, CDR2 FQNEAQ (reference sequence). V lost 3 bases, J lost 6 bases, and 14 bases lay in between. The CDR3 is 14 amino acids. The CDR3 region is CASSFSPVYAEAFF. Here the CDR3 DNA reads TGTGCCAGCAGCTTCTCACCCGTATATGCTGAAGCTTTCTTT.

Only a few counts were recorded for this clone. The CDR3, as DNA: TGCGCCAGCAGCTTGGGGCAGGAGGGTACGCAGTATTTT. This sequence encodes CASSLGQEGTQYF. The V and J genes are TRBV5-1 and TRBJ2-3; a weak D match, TRBD2 (6 bases). CDR1 is SGHRS and CDR2 is YFSETQ in the germline V gene. The CDR3 runs to 13 residues. V lost 0 bases to trimming and J lost 8 bases, with 10 bases between them.

This chain links TRBV5-1 with TRBJ2-1; TRBD1 agrees at 8 bases. CDR1 is SGHRS, CDR2 YFSETQ, per germline. With V trimmed by 5 bases and J by 4 bases, 5 bases remained unmatched. This CDR3 comprises 14 residues. The CDR3 is CASSTGGFYNEQFF. DNA of the CDR3: TGCGCCAGCAGTACAGGGGGGTTTTACAATGAGCAGTTCTTC.

This sequence joins TRBV5-5 and TRBJ2-7; D is uncertain. The length of the CDR3 is 13 residues. The V and J ends lost 4 bases and 2 bases respectively, with 10 bases between them. CDR1 and CDR2 from the germline V gene are SGHKS and YYEKEE (reference sequence). CDR3: CASSPAGPYEQYF. The CDR3 bases are TGTGCCAGCAGCCCGGCAGGACCCTACGAGCAGTACTTC. Full variable domain (remainder filled in from reference TRBV5-5 and TRBJ2-7): DAGVTQSPTHLIKTRGQQVTLRCSPISGHKSVSWYQQVLGQGPQFIFQYYEKEERGRGNFPDRFSARQFPNYSSELNVNALLLGDSALYLCASSPAGPYEQYFGPGTRLTVT.

The chain uses TRBV30 and TRBJ1-1, with a possible D match to TRBD1 (6 bases). The V and J ends lost 1 base and 3 bases respectively, with 9 bases between them. CDR3 length: 13 amino acids. Looked up from germline, CDR1 is GTSNPN and CDR2 is SVGIG (reference sequence). The CDR3 here is CAWSDRADTEAFF. CDR3 coding DNA: TGTGCCTGGAGTGACAGGGCCGACACTGAAGCTTTCTTT.

The chain uses TRBV5-4 and TRBJ1-4, with D possibly being TRBD1 (5 bases). Trimming cost V 3 bases and J 5 bases, with 11 bases left between them. This CDR3 has 14 residues. CDR1 SGHNT and CDR2 YYREEE come from the germline V gene (reference sequence). The CDR3 DNA follows: TGTGCCAGCAGCTCCCGGGACGGAAATGAAAAACTGTTTTTT. Translated: CASSSRDGNEKLFF.

This chain links TRBV29-1 with TRBJ1-5, with a possible D match to TRBD1 (6 bases). V was pared by 4 bases and J by 0 bases, with 13 bases between. Germline V gives CDR1 SQVTM, CDR2 ANQGSEA. The length of the CDR3 is 15 residues. CDR3 amino acids: CSVVTDRNSNQPQHF. CDR3 in DNA: TGCAGCGTTGTCACCGACAGGAATAGCAATCAGCCCCAGCATTTT.

The chain has TRBV7-2 and TRBJ2-3; a possible D gene is TRBD1 (7 bases). With 3 bases removed from V and 1 base from J, the gap between germline ends came to 14 bases. Per the germline V gene, CDR1 is SGHTA and CDR2 is FQGNSA. The CDR3 consists of 16 residues. The CDR3 region is CASSLHRGGGTDTQYF. CDR3 sequence (DNA): TGTGCCAGCAGCTTGCACAGGGGAGGAGGCACAGATACGCAGTATTTT.

The chain combines TRBV27 with TRBJ1-1; D is unresolved. The CDR3 extends over 15 amino acids. The germline gives CDR1 MNHEY, CDR2 SMNVEV (reference sequence). V dropped 6 bases and J dropped 0 bases, with 14 bases sitting between them. This CDR3 is CASSPLSGVNTEAFF. DNA of the CDR3: TGTGCCAGCAGCCCGCTGTCCGGGGTGAACACTGAAGCTTTCTTT.

The rearrangement joins TRBV6-1 to TRBJ2-7; 8 bases line up with TRBD2. The CDR3 length is 13 residues. The trim removed 8 bases at V and 4 bases at J, leaving 7 bases unmatched. Germline V gives CDR1 MNHNS, CDR2 SASEGT. CDR3 protein: CASVLASGYEQYF. The CDR3 nucleotides are TGTGCCAGCGTCCTCGCTAGCGGGTACGAGCAGTACTTC.

CDR3 sequence: CASSTGGSGSNTDTQYF. The DNA for the CDR3 is TGTGCCAGCAGCACCGGGGGTAGCGGATCTAACACAGATACGCAGTATTTT. The V call is TRBV9, the J call TRBJ2-3, with D maybe TRBD2 (6 bases). Trimming left V 4 bases short and J 2 bases short, with 20 bases between. The CDR3 has 17 residues. Germline CDR1 is SGDLS and CDR2 is YYNGEE.

CDR3 amino acids: CASSLAGTGGLYEQYF. The CDR3 DNA reads TGTGCCAGCAGTTTGGCTGGGACGGGGGGGCTCTACGAGCAGTACTTC. The chain couples TRBV2 to TRBJ2-7; TRBD2 matches at 8 bases. CDR3 size: 16 residues. Germline assignment: CDR1 SNHLY and CDR2 FYNNEI. V shed 5 bases, J shed 3 bases, and the junction held 12 bases outside the gene matches.

The rearrangement uses TRBV30 and TRBJ2-5; D is unresolved. With 3 bases removed from V and 7 bases from J, the gap between germline ends came to 12 bases. Germline V gene lookup returns CDR1 GTSNPN and CDR2 SVGIG (reference sequence). The CDR3 runs 12 residues. The DNA of the CDR3 is TGTGCCTGGAGCGTACCCCCGGGGACCCAGTACTTC. As protein: CAWSVPPGTQYF.

The chain has TRBV6-1 and TRBJ2-5; 7 bases are shared with TRBD2. The CDR3 totals 15 residues. CDR1 and CDR2 (germline): MNHNS, SASEGT. After removal of 5 bases from V and 5 bases from J, the junction contained 11 bases not matched to a gene. CDR3 nucleotide sequence: TGTGCCAGCAGTCAAAAGAGGACCGGGGGGGAGACCCAGTACTTC. Protein product: CASSQKRTGGETQYF.

This chain joins TRBV11-2 and TRBJ1-2, with D perhaps matching TRBD1 (5 bases). There are 13 residues in the CDR3. Between the trimmed V and J ends, which lost 5 bases and 4 bases, there was a span of 11 bases. Germline loops: CDR1 SGHAT, CDR2 FQNNGV. CDR3 coding DNA: TGTGCCAGCAGCCCGGAGGGACCCTATGGCTACACCTTC. Protein: CASSPEGPYGYTF.

This chain connects TRBV7-2 to TRBJ1-5; D is unresolved. Germline-derived CDR1 and CDR2 are SGHTA and FQGNSA. CDR3 length equals 15 residues. V lost 5 bases and J 0 bases, leaving 11 bases between the germline ends. CDR3 DNA: TGTGCCAGCAGCGCCACAAGGGTTAGCAATCAGCCCCAGCATTTT. Protein sequence: CASSATRVSNQPQHF.

The chain employs TRBV5-1 and TRBJ1-2, with D maybe TRBD1 (6 bases). CDR1 is SGHRS and CDR2 is YFSETQ in the germline V gene. Trimming shortened V by 4 bases and J by 8 bases, and 15 bases separated the two germline ends. This CDR3 contains 13 residues. The CDR3, as DNA: TGCGCCAGCAGCAGTGTGAACAGGGAAGGCTACACCTTC. This codes for CASSSVNREGYTF.

V usage is TRBV19 and J usage is TRBJ2-1; 8 nucleotides line up with TRBD2. The CDR3 is 17 residues long. Trimming at V came to 4 bases and at J to 3 bases, leaving 11 bases not matched to a gene. Germline values: CDR1 LNHDA, CDR2 SQIVND (reference sequence). The CDR3 is CASSTTTAGVLYNEQFF. The CDR3 region has the DNA TGTGCCAGTAGTACTACCACAGCGGGAGTCCTCTACAATGAGCAGTTCTTC.

This sequence joins TRBV2 and TRBJ2-6; D unclear. CDR3 length: 14 amino acids. Germline values: CDR1 SNHLY, CDR2 FYNNEI. V was shortened by 9 bases and J by 3 bases, with 12 bases between the two germline ends. CDR3 coding DNA: TGTGCCAGTTTATTAGATGGTGGGGCCAACGTCCTGACTTTC. Translating it yields CASLLDGGANVLTF.

The chain uses TRBV6-1 and TRBJ2-4; 10 positions agree with TRBD1. CDR3 length equals 20 residues. V gave up 4 bases and J gave up 1 base; unmatched junction bases: 16. Germline V gene lookup returns CDR1 MNHNS and CDR2 SASEGT. CDR3 protein: CASSASRDRGVGWAKNIQYF. DNA for the CDR3: TGTGCCAGCAGTGCGTCCCGGGACAGGGGCGTGGGTTGGGCCAAAAACATTCAGTACTTC.